The 11 T cell receptor beta chains listed next were all sequenced from one sample in a study of immune cell composition in non-small cell lung cancer. Assay used: immunoSEQ multiplex PCR; TCRdb lists only in-frame clones, some missing. The sample has a few thousand clones; 65% to 90% are singletons. The sequenced sample was lung tumor tissue. The receptors derive from a human donor with non-small cell lung cancer.

CDR3 protein: CASSYYRTGNYGYTF. The CDR3 bases are TGTGCCAGCAGCTATTATCGGACAGGGAACTATGGCTACACCTTC. The chain recombines TRBV7-9 with TRBJ1-2; TRBD1 aligns across 8 bases. The length of the CDR3 is 15 residues. J was trimmed by 2 bases and V by 4 bases; bases with no gene match: 6. Germline-derived CDR1 and CDR2 are SEHNR and FQNEAQ (reference sequence).

This clone was seen only once. This chain joins TRBV4-1 and TRBJ2-3, with 11 bases lining up with TRBD2. The germline V gene has CDR1 MGHRA and CDR2 YSYEKL. This CDR3 has 15 amino acids. V lost 7 bases, J lost 5 bases, and 8 bases stayed unmatched. The CDR3 nucleotides are TGCGCCAGCAAATCAGGACTAGCGGGTCTAGATACGCAGTATTTT. Translating gives CASKSGLAGLDTQYF.

This clone was detected a few times. The chain couples TRBV7-9 to TRBJ1-1, with D possibly matching TRBD1 (5 bases). This CDR3 has 13 amino acids. With 8 bases removed from V and 1 base from J, the gap between germline ends came to 11 bases. CDR1 and CDR2 (germline): SEHNR, FQNEAQ (reference sequence). The CDR3 loop is CASERTPNTEAFF. CDR3 nucleotides: TGTGCCAGCGAGAGGACACCGAACACTGAAGCTTTCTTT.

The chain couples TRBV30 to TRBJ2-3; maybe TRBD1 (6 bases). The germline V gene has CDR1 GTSNPN and CDR2 SVGIG (reference sequence). CDR3 length equals 13 residues. Trimming took off 2 bases at V and 5 bases at J, with 11 bases between the two ends. CDR3 sequence reads: CAWSRGFEDTQYF. CDR3 DNA sequence: TGTGCCTGGAGTAGGGGGTTTGAAGATACGCAGTATTTT. The whole variable domain, filled in from reference TRBV30 and TRBJ2-3, reads SQTIHQWPATLVQPVGSPLSLECTVEGTSNPNLYWYRQAAGRGLQLLFYSVGIGQISSEVPQNLSASRPQDRQFILSSKKLLLSDSGFYLCAWSRGFEDTQYFGPGTRLTVL.

CDR3 region: CASSSTGGRLGNEQFF. In nucleotides, the CDR3 is TGTGCCAGTAGTAGCACGGGGGGCAGGTTAGGGAATGAGCAGTTCTTC. The V and J genes are TRBV19 and TRBJ2-1; tentatively, D is TRBD2 (7 bases). Germline V gene lookup returns CDR1 LNHDA and CDR2 SQIVND (reference sequence). The CDR3 has 16 amino acids. Trimming cost V 4 bases and J 7 bases, with 20 bases left between them.

The chain is built from TRBV19 and TRBJ1-5; D gene uncertain. This CDR3 contains 14 residues. CDR1 is LNHDA and CDR2 is SQIVND in the germline V gene (reference sequence). V was cut by 7 bases and J by 4 bases, with 14 bases left in between. CDR3 in amino acids: CASTIPNGNQPQHF. DNA for the CDR3: TGTGCCAGTACCATACCCAACGGGAATCAGCCCCAGCATTTT.

This CDR3 is CVRSPYRGQETQYF. The DNA of the CDR3 is TGTGTCAGAAGCCCTTACAGGGGTCAAGAGACCCAGTACTTC. The chain uses TRBV7-5 and TRBJ2-5; the table's D gene call, TRBD1, was not cross checked with the DNA. TRBV7-5 is a pseudogene locus. This CDR3 spans 14 amino acids.

The V call is TRBV11-2, the J call TRBJ2-3, with TRBD2 as a possible D gene (6 bases). The CDR3 consists of 15 residues. Germline V CDR1 and CDR2: SGHAT, FQNNGV. The ends were cut back, 2 bases at V and 8 bases at J, with 17 bases in the middle. The CDR3 is CASSLRGSYGGTQYF. Here the CDR3 DNA reads TGTGCCAGCAGCTTACGGGGTAGCTACGGGGGTACGCAGTATTTT.

The J gene is TRBJ1-1, the V gene TRBV7-2; D remains unclear. Germline V gene sequence: CDR1 SGHTA, CDR2 FQGNSA. V was cut by 5 bases and J by 4 bases, with 5 bases left in between. The length of the CDR3 is 11 residues. CDR3 region: CASSGSTEAFF. For the CDR3, the DNA is TGTGCCAGCAGCGGGAGCACTGAAGCTTTCTTT. Together with reference TRBV7-2 and TRBJ1-1, the CDR3 gives the full variable domain: GAGVSQSPSNKVTEKGKDVELRCDPISGHTALYWYRQSLGQGLEFLIYFQGNSAPDKSGLPSDRFSAERTGGSVSTLTIQRTQQEDSAVYLCASSGSTEAFFGQGTRLTVV.

The V and J genes are TRBV19 and TRBJ1-2, with D perhaps matching TRBD1 (5 bases). CDR3 length: 15 amino acids. Per germline, CDR1 LNHDA and CDR2 SQIVND (reference sequence). The V gene lost 8 bases and the J gene lost 4 bases, with 20 bases spanning the gap. CDR3 bases: TGTGCCAGTGCTAAACTTCAGGGTACCACCTATGGCTACACCTTC. Translated, it gives CASAKLQGTTYGYTF.

This clone has just one count. The CDR3 sequence: CASTGTGGFGAKNIQYF. In DNA form, the CDR3 reads TGTGCCAGTACGGGGACAGGTGGTTTTGGAGCCAAAAACATTCAGTACTTC. The chain employs TRBV19 and TRBJ2-4; 8 bases align to TRBD1. V lost 7 bases, J lost 0 bases, and 11 bases stayed unmatched. CDR3 length: 17 amino acids. Germline V CDR1 and CDR2: LNHDA, SQIVND (reference sequence).